Listed here is a single T cell receptor (beta chain). In the original processing: Counts of nucleated cells, estimated from reference gene primer amplification, were obtained. Measured with immunoSEQ multiplex PCR; TCRdb has only the in-frame clones, and not every one. Clonal size and the V and J genes are those of that table, whereas D and trimming came from the DNA. The sample consists of tens of thousands of clones, approximately 78% of them appearing once. This record belongs to a study of blood T cell repertoires in COVID-19. Study-level background: From T cells, B-cell-depleted T cells, or PBMCs came the material, which was cDNA or gDNA.

CDR1 is SNHLY and CDR2 is FYNNEI in the germline V gene. This CDR3 is built from 15 residues. The V end lost 8 bases, the J end lost 10 bases, and 21 bases lay between the germline ends. The sample taken for sequencing was peripheral blood. This rearrangement joins TRBV2 to TRBJ1-6; D possibly corresponds to TRBD1 (6 bases). This clonotype was obtained from a woman aged 80 or older with active or convalescent COVID-19. In DNA, the CDR3 is TGTGCCAGCTACCCACAGGGAAATAAAGGATCACCCCTCCACTTT. Translated: CASYPQGNKGSPLHF.